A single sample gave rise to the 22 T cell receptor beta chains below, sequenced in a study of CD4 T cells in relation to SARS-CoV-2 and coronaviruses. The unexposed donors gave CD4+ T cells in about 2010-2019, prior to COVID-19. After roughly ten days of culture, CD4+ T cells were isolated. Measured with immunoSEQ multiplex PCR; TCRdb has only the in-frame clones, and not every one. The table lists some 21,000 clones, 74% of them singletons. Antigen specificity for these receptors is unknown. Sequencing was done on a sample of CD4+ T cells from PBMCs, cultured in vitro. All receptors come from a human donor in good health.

The CDR3 sequence: CASSEAPDRSSGANVLTF. Here the CDR3 DNA reads TGTGCCAGCAGTGAAGCACCGGACAGAAGCTCTGGGGCCAACGTCCTGACTTTC. The chain is built from TRBV2 and TRBJ2-6, with D tentatively TRBD1 (6 bases). Germline CDR1 reads SNHLY; CDR2 reads FYNNEI. Between the trimmed V and J ends, which lost 0 bases and 0 bases, there was a span of 12 bases. The CDR3 runs to 18 residues.

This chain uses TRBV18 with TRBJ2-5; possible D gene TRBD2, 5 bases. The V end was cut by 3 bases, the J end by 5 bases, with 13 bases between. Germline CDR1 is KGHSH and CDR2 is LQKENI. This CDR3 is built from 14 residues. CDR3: CASSPGYGEETQYF. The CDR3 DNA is TGTGCCAGCTCACCCGGTTACGGGGAGGAGACCCAGTACTTC. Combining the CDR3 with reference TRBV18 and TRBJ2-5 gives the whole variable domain NAGVMQNPRHLVRRRGQEARLRCSPMKGHSHVYWYRQLPEEGLKFMVYLQKENIIDESGMPKERFSAEFPKEGPSILRIQQVVRGDSAAYFCASSPGYGEETQYFGPGTRLLVL.

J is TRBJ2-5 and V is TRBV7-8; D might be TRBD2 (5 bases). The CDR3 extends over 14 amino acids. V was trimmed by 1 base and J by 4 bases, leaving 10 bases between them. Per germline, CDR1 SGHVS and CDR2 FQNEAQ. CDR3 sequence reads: CASSLDSGRETQYF. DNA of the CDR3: TGTGCCAGCAGCTTAGACAGCGGTCGAGAGACCCAGTACTTC.

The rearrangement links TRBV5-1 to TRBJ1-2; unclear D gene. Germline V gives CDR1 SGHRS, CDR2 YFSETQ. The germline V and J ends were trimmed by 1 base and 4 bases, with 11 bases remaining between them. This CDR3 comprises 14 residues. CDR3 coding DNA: TGCGCCAGCAGCTTGAGTCAGGCATCCTATGGCTACACCTTC. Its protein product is CASSLSQASYGYTF.

In nucleotides, the CDR3 is TGTGCCAGTATCGACGCCCGGACTAGCGCTCACACCGGGGAGCTGTTTTTT. It encodes CASIDARTSAHTGELFF. The chain joins TRBV19 to TRBJ2-2, with TRBD2 identical over 9 bases. Germline CDR1 and CDR2: LNHDA and SQIVND (reference sequence). This CDR3 contains 17 residues. Trimming removed 7 bases from V and 3 bases from J; junction bases left unmatched: 12.

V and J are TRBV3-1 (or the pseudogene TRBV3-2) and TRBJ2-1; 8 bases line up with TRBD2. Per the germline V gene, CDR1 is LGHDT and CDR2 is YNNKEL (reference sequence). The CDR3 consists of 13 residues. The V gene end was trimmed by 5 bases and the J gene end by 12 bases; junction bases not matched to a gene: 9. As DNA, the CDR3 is TGTGCCAGCAGCTTTGGAACAGCGGGAGTGCAGTTCTTC. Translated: CASSFGTAGVQFF.

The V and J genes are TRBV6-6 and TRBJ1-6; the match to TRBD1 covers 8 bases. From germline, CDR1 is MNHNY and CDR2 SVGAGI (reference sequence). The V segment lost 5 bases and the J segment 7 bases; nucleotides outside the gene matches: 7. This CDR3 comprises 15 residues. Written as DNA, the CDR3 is TGTGCCAGCAGTGGCCGCGGGACAGGAAATTCACCCCTCCACTTT. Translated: CASSGRGTGNSPLHF.

DNA of the CDR3: TGCGCCAGCAGCTTGGCCGTAGGGAGTGGAAACACCATATATTTT. This gives the protein CASSLAVGSGNTIYF. This chain uses TRBV5-1 with TRBJ1-3; D remains unclear. Germline V CDR1 and CDR2: SGHRS, YFSETQ. V gave up 0 bases and J gave up 3 bases, with 10 bases separating them. CDR3 length equals 15 residues.

Here the CDR3 reads CASSQQGRNSPLHF. CDR3 in DNA: TGTGCCAGCAGCCAACAGGGGAGGAATTCACCCCTCCACTTT. The chain employs TRBV6-5 and TRBJ1-6; TRBD1 agrees at 7 bases. V was clipped by 6 bases and J by 7 bases; unmatched bases: 6. This CDR3 region has 14 residues. Germline loops: CDR1 MNHEY, CDR2 SVGAGI.

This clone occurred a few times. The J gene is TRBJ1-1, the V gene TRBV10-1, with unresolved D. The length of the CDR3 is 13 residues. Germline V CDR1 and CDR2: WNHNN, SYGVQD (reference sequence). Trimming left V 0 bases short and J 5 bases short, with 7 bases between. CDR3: CASSESRVTEAFF. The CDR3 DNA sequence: TGCGCCAGCAGTGAGTCAAGGGTGACTGAAGCTTTCTTT.

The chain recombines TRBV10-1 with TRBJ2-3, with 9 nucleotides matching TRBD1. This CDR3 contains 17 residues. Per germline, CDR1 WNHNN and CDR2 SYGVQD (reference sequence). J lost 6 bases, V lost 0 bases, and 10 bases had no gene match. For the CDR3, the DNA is TGCGCCAGCAGTGAGTCCATGGGGACAGGGTATTTGGATACGCAGTATTTT. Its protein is CASSESMGTGYLDTQYF.

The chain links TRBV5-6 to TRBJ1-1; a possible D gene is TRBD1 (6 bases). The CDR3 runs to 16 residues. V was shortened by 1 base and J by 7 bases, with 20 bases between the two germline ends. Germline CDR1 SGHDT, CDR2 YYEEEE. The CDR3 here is CASSLFSGAQRLEAFF. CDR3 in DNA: TGTGCCAGCAGCTTGTTTTCGGGGGCCCAACGTCTTGAAGCTTTCTTT.

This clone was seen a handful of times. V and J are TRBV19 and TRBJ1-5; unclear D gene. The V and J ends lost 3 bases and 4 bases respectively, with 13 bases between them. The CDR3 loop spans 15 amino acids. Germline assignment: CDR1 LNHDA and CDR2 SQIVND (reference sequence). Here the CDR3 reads CASSMNRAVNQPQHF. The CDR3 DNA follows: TGTGCCAGTAGTATGAATAGGGCAGTAAATCAGCCCCAGCATTTT.

The CDR3 sequence: CASNHPGLGFDEQYF. CDR3 nucleotides: TGTGCCAGCAATCATCCGGGACTAGGATTTGACGAGCAGTACTTC. The gene calls are TRBV6-6 and TRBJ2-7; 8 bases fit TRBD2. The CDR3 contains 15 residues. Looked up from germline, CDR1 is MNHNY and CDR2 is SVGAGI (reference sequence). With 7 bases clipped from V and 5 bases from J, the junction kept 13 bases outside the gene matches.

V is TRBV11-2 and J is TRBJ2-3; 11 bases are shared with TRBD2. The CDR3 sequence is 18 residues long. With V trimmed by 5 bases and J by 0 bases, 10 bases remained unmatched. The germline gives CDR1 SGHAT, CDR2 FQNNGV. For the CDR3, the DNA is TGTGCCAGCAGCCTAAGGACTAGCGGGCCGGGGAGCACAGATACGCAGTATTTT. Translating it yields CASSLRTSGPGSTDTQYF.

Here the CDR3 reads CASSFIRGGEQYF. Here the CDR3 DNA reads TGTGCCAGCAGTTTCATCCGAGGGGGTGAGCAGTACTTC. The V gene is TRBV12-3 or TRBV12-4, the J gene TRBJ2-7; TRBD1 might be the D (6 bases). The germline V and J ends were trimmed by 3 bases and 7 bases, with 13 bases remaining between them. This CDR3 is built from 13 residues.

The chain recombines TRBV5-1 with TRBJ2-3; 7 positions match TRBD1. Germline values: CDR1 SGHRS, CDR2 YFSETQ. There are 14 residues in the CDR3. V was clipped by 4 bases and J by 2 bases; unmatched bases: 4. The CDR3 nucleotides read TGCGCCAGCAGCAGAGGACAGGCCACAGATACGCAGTATTTT. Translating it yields CASSRGQATDTQYF.

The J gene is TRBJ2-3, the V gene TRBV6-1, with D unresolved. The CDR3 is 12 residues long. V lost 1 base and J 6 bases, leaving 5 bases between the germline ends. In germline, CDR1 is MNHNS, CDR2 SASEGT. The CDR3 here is CASSEVRDTQYF. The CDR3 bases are TGTGCCAGCAGTGAAGTTCGGGATACGCAGTATTTT.

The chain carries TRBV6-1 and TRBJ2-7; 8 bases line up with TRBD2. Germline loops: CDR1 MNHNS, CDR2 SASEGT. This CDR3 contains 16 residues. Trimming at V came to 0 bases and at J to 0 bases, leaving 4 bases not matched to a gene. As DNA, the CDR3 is TGTGCCAGCAGTGAAGCGGTACTAGCGGTCTCCTACGAGCAGTACTTC. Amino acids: CASSEAVLAVSYEQYF.

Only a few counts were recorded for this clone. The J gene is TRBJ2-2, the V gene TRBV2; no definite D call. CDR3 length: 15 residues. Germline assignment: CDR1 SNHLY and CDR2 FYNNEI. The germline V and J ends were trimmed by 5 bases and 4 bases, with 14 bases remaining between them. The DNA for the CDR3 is TGTGCCAGCAGTTATTCGCAGGTCGGCACCGGGGAGCTGTTTTTT. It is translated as CASSYSQVGTGELFF.

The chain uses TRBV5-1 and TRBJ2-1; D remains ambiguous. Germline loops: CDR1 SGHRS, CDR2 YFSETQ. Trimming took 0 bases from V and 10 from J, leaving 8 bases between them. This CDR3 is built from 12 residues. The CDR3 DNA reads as TGCGCCAGCAGCTTGGAGATTACAGAGCAGTTCTTC. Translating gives CASSLEITEQFF.

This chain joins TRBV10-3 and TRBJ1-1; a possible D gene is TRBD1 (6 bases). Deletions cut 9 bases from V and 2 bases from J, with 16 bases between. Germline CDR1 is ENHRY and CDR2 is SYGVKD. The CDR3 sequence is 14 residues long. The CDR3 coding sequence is TGTGCCATTAGTAAGGACAGAAGCAACACTGAAGCTTTCTTT. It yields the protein CAISKDRSNTEAFF.